These 9 T cell receptor beta chains originate from one sample sequenced in a study of T-cell reconstitution after alpha-beta-depleted transplantation in children. The authors prepared the TCRbeta library with unique molecular identifiers. TCRdb redid the calling of the PCR reads with MiXCR, one entry per CDR3 protein. The repertoire consists of some 450,000 distinct CDR3 sequences, with around 46% occurring once and the leading ten covering 27%. Sequencing used PBMCs, obtained before TCRalphabeta/CD19-depleted stem cell transplant. Receptors were obtained from a girl aged 2-10 years with aplastic anemia, due to receive a stem cell transplant.

The V gene is TRBV15, the J gene TRBJ2-1; no clear D gene. V was cut by 0 bases and J by 8 bases, with 17 bases left in between. This CDR3 comprises 16 residues. Germline V gene data show CDR1 as LNHNV and CDR2 as YYDKDF (reference sequence). CDR3 sequence reads: CATSRDPGLLKYEQFF. As DNA, the CDR3 is TGTGCCACCAGCAGAGATCCCGGCCTACTAAAATATGAGCAGTTCTTC.

In its sample, this clonotype was seen a few times. The chain employs TRBV7-9 and TRBJ2-7; 8 positions agree with TRBD1. The CDR3 totals 14 residues. The germline gives CDR1 SEHNR, CDR2 FQNEAQ (reference sequence). Losses at the gene ends were 8 bases for V and 6 bases for J; bases not matched to a gene: 12. The CDR3 bases are TGTGCCAGCGTGACAGGGGCTAGCTTGGCCGAGCAGTACTTC. Protein: CASVTGASLAEQYF.

Ten or more counts support this clonotype. The V call is TRBV30, the J call TRBJ1-1; D gene unclear. The CDR3 length is 11 residues. V was shortened by 0 bases and J by 5 bases, with 4 bases between the two germline ends. The germline V gene has CDR1 GTSNPN and CDR2 SVGIG (reference sequence). CDR3 nucleotide sequence: TGTGCCTGGAGTGTGGGGACTGAAGCTTTCTTT. Protein product: CAWSVGTEAFF.

The rearrangement joins TRBV27 to TRBJ2-1; D may be TRBD2 (6 bases). The CDR3 spans 16 residues. CDR1 and CDR2 from the germline V gene are MNHEY and SMNVEV (reference sequence). Trimming shortened V by 5 bases and J by 0 bases, and 14 bases separated the two germline ends. The CDR3 is CASSISIGSSYNEQFF. The CDR3 DNA is TGTGCCAGCAGTATAAGTATCGGGAGCTCCTACAATGAGCAGTTCTTC.

V is TRBV6-1 and J is TRBJ2-7, with D possibly TRBD2 on 6 matching bases. The CDR3 covers 14 residues. CDR1 MNHNS and CDR2 SASEGT come from the germline V gene. Trimming removed 6 bases at V and 3 bases at J, with 15 bases between. In DNA, the CDR3 is TGTGCCAGCAGGCCTGCCCGGGAGCTCTACGAGCAGTACTTC. This gives the protein CASRPARELYEQYF.

This clonotype was picked up many times. The chain recombines TRBV27 with TRBJ2-1, with 7 bases lining up with TRBD2. CDR3 size: 14 residues. V dropped 2 bases and J dropped 5; count of bases not matched to a gene: 3. Germline CDR1 and CDR2: MNHEY and SMNVEV (reference sequence). The CDR3 loop reads CASSLGRANNEQFF. DNA of the CDR3: TGTGCCAGCAGTTTAGGGAGGGCTAACAATGAGCAGTTCTTC.

This clonotype was counted at least ten times. The genes are TRBV7-2 and TRBJ2-1; the match to TRBD2 covers 7 bases. The CDR3 has 15 residues. The germline gives CDR1 SGHTA, CDR2 FQGNSA. Trimming at V came to 4 bases and at J to 3 bases, leaving 6 bases not matched to a gene. The CDR3 DNA sequence: TGTGCCAGCAGCTCCAGCGGGATGGGCTACAATGAGCAGTTCTTC. Translating gives CASSSSGMGYNEQFF.

This clonotype was recorded at least ten times. The V and J genes are TRBV20-1 and TRBJ2-7, with TRBD1 matching over 9 bases. The CDR3 is made up of 13 amino acids. J was trimmed by 5 bases and V by 2 bases; bases with no gene match: 4. Germline V gene data show CDR1 as DFQATT and CDR2 as SNEGSKA (reference sequence). The CDR3 region has the DNA TGCAGTGCTAGAACAGGGGGCTTCCACGAGCAGTACTTC. Residues: CSARTGGFHEQYF.

The CDR3 here is CASSFTSGGVSTDTQYF. The CDR3 DNA is TGTGCCAGCAGCTTTACTAGCGGGGGGGTAAGCACAGATACGCAGTATTTT. The genes are TRBV7-3 and TRBJ2-3, with 13 bases fitting TRBD2. The J segment lost 0 bases and the V segment lost 3 bases, leaving 3 bases of the junction unmatched. CDR3 length: 17 amino acids. Germline lookup yields CDR1 SGHTA and CDR2 FQGTGA.